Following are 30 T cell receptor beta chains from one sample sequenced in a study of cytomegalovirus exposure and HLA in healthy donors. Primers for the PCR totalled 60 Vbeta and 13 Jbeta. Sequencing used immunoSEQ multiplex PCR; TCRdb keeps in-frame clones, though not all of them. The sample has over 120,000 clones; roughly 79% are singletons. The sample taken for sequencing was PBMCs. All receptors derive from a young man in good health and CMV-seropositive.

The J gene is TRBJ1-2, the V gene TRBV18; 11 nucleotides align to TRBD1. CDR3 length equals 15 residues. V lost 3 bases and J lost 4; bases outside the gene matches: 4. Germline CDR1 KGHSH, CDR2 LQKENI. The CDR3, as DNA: TGTGCCAGCTCACCCTCCGGGACAGGGGGCTATGGCTACACCTTC. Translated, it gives CASSPSGTGGYGYTF.

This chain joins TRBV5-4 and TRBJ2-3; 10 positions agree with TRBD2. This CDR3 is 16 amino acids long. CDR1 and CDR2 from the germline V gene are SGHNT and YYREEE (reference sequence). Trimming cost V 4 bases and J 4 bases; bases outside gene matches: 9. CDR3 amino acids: CASSPNLAGAADTQYF. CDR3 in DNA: TGTGCCAGCAGCCCGAACCTAGCGGGAGCGGCAGATACGCAGTATTTT.

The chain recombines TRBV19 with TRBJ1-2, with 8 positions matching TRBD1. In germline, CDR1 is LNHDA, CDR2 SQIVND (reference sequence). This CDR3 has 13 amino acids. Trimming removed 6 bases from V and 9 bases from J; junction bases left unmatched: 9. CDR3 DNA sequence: TGTGCCAGTAGCAGACCCCGGGACAGGAGCTACACCTTC. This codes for CASSRPRDRSYTF.

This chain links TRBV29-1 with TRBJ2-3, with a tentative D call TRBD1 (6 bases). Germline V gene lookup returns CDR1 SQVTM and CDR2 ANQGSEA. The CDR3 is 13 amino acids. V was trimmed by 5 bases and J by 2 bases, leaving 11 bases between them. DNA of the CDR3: TGCAGCGTTTCGGGACAATACACAGATACGCAGTATTTT. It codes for CSVSGQYTDTQYF.

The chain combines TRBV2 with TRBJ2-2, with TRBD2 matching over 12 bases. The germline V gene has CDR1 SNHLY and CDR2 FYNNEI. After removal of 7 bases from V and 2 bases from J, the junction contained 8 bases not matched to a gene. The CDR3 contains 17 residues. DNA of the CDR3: TGTGCCAGCACAGCTAGCGGGGGGGGCCGAAACACCGGGGAGCTGTTTTTT. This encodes CASTASGGGRNTGELFF.

In DNA form, the CDR3 reads TGTGCCAGTAGTATCGTAAGGGGGCCCCTCAACACTGAAGCTTTCTTT. Residues: CASSIVRGPLNTEAFF. The chain has TRBV19 and TRBJ1-1; 7 nucleotides match TRBD1. The germline CDR1 and CDR2 sequences are LNHDA and SQIVND (reference sequence). V was pared by 3 bases and J by 2 bases, with 9 bases of the junction left unmatched. The CDR3 spans 16 residues.

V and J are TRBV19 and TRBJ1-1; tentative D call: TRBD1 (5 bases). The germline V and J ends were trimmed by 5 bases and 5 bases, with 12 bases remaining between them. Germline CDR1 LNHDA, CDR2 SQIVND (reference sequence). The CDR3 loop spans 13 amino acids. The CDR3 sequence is CASSAGFWTEAFF. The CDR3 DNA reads TGTGCCAGTAGTGCAGGGTTTTGGACTGAAGCTTTCTTT.

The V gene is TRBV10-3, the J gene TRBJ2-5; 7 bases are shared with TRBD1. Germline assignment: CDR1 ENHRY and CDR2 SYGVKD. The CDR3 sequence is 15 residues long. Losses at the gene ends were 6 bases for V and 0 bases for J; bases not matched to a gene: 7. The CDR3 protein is CAISPGQTYQETQYF. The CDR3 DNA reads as TGTGCCATCAGCCCGGGACAGACATACCAAGAGACCCAGTACTTC.

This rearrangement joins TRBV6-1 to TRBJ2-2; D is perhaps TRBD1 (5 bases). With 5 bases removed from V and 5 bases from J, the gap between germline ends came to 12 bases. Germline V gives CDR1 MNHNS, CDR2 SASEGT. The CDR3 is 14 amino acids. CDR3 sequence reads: CASSRTLRTGELFF. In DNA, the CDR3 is TGTGCCAGCAGTAGGACACTCAGGACCGGGGAGCTGTTTTTT.

CDR3 amino acids: CASSRDRETQYF. The DNA of the CDR3 is TGTGCCAGCAGCCGGGACAGGGAGACCCAGTACTTC. The J gene is TRBJ2-5, the V gene TRBV6-6; 8 bases match TRBD1. From germline, CDR1 is MNHNY and CDR2 SVGAGI (reference sequence). This CDR3 is built from 12 residues. V was clipped by 6 bases and J by 5 bases; unmatched bases: 2.

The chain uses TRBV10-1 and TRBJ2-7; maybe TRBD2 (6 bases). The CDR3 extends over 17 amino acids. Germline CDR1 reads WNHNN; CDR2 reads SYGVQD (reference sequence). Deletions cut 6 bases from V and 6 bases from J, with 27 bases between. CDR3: CASSEFGRRSGGSEQYF. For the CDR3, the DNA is TGCGCCAGCAGCGAATTCGGGAGAAGAAGTGGGGGATCCGAGCAGTACTTC.

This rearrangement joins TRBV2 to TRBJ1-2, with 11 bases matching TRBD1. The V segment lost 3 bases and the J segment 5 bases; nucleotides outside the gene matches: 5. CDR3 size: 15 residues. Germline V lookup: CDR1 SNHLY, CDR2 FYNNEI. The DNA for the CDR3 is TGTGCCAGCAGTGATGGGACAGGGGGAAGGTATGGCTACACCTTC. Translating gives CASSDGTGGRYGYTF.

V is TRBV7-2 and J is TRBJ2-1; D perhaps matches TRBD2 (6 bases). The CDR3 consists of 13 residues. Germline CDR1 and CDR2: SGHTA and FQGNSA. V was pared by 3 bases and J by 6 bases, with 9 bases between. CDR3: CASSLIGGNEQFF. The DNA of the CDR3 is TGTGCCAGCAGCTTGATCGGGGGCAATGAGCAGTTCTTC.

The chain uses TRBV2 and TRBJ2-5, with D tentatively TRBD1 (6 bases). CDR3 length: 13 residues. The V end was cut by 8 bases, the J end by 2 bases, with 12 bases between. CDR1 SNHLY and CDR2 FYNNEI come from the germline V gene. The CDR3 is CASGRDTQETQYF. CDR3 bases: TGTGCCAGCGGTCGGGACACTCAAGAGACCCAGTACTTC.

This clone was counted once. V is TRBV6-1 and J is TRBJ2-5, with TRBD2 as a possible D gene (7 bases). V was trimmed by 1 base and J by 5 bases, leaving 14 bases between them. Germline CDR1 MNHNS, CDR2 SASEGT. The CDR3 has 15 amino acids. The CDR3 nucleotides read TGTGCCAGCAGTGAAGGGAGGGGGGGGAGGGAGACCCAGTACTTC. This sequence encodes CASSEGRGGRETQYF.

This CDR3 reads CASSLMGQTNEKLFF. Here the CDR3 DNA reads TGTGCCAGCAGCTTAATGGGACAGACGAATGAAAAACTGTTTTTT. The chain is built from TRBV7-2 and TRBJ1-4; 7 nucleotides agree with TRBD1. With V trimmed by 2 bases and J by 5 bases, 5 bases remained unmatched. The V gene's germline CDR1 is SGHTA and CDR2 FQGNSA. The CDR3 loop spans 15 amino acids.

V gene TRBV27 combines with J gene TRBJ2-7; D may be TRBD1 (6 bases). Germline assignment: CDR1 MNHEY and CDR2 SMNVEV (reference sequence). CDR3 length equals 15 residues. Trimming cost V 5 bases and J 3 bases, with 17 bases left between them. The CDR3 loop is CASSPTGSPHYEQYF. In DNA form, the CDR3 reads TGTGCCAGCAGTCCAACAGGGTCCCCTCACTACGAGCAGTACTTC.

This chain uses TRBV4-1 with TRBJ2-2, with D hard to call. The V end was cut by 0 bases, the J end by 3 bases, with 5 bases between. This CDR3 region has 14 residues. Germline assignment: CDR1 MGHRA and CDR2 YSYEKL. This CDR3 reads CASSQDHYTGELFF. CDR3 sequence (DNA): TGCGCCAGCAGCCAAGATCACTACACCGGGGAGCTGTTTTTT.

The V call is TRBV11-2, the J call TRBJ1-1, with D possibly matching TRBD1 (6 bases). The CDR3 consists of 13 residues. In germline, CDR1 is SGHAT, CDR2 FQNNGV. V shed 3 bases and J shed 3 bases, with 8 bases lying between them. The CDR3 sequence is CASSLAGDTEAFF. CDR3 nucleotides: TGTGCCAGCAGCTTGGCAGGGGACACTGAAGCTTTCTTT.

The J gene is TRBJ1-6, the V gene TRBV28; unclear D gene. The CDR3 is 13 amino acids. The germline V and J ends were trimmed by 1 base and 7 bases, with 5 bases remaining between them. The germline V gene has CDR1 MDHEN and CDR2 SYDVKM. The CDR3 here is CASSLSQNSPLHF. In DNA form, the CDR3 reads TGTGCCAGCAGTTTATCCCAGAATTCACCCCTCCACTTT.

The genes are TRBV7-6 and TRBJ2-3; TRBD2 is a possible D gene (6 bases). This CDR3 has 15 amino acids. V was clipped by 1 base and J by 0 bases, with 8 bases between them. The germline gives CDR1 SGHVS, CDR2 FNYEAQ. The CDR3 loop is CASSLEAGSTDTQYF. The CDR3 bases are TGTGCCAGCAGCTTAGAGGCGGGGAGCACAGATACGCAGTATTTT.

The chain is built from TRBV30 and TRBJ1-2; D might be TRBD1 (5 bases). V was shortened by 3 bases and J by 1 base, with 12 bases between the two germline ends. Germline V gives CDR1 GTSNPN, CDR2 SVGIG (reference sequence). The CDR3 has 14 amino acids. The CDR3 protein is CAWSAGHLNYGYTF. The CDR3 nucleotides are TGTGCCTGGAGCGCCGGACACCTTAACTATGGCTACACCTTC.

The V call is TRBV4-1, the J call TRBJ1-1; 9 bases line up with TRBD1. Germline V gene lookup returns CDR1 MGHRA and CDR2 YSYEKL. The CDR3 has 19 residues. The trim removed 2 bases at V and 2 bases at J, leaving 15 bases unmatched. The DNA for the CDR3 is TGCGCCAGCAGCCAACCCCGGCTAAAGGACAGGGGTAAAAACACTGAAGCTTTCTTT. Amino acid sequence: CASSQPRLKDRGKNTEAFF.

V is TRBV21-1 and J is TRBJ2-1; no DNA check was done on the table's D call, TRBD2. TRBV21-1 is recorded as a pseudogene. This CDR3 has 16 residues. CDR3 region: CASSKARGFSYNEQFF. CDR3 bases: TGTGCCAGCAGCAAAGCGCGGGGGTTCTCCTACAATGAGCAGTTCTTC.

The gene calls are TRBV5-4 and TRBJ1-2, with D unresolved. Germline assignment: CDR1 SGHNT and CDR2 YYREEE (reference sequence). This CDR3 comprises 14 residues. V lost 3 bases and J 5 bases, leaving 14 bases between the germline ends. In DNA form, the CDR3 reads TGTGCCAGCAGCTGGAGAGGGTCCAGGTATGGCTACACCTTC. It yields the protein CASSWRGSRYGYTF.

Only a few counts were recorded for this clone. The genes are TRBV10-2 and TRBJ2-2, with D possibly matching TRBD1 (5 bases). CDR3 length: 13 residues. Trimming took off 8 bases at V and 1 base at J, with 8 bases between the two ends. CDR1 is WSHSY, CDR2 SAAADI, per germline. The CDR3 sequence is CASDRGNTGELFF. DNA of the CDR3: TGCGCCAGCGACAGAGGGAACACCGGGGAGCTGTTTTTT.

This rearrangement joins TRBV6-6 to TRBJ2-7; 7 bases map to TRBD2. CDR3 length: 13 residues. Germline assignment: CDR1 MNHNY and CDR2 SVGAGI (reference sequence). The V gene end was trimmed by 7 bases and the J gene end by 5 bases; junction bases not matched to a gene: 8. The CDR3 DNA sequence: TGTGCCAGCACTGCGACTAGCAGGGACGAGCAGTACTTC. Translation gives CASTATSRDEQYF.

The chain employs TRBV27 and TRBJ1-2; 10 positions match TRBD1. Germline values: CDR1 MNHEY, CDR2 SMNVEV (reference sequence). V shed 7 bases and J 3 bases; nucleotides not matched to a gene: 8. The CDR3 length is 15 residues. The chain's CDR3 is CASNSPGQGYYGYTF. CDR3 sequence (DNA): TGTGCCAGCAATTCACCGGGACAGGGGTACTATGGCTACACCTTC.

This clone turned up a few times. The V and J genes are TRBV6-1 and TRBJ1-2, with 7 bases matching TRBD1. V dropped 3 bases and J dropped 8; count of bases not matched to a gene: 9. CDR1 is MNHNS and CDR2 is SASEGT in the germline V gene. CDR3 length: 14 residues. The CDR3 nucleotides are TGTGCCAGCAGTGACAGGGGGAAGAGGGGAGGCTACACCTTC. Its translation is CASSDRGKRGGYTF.

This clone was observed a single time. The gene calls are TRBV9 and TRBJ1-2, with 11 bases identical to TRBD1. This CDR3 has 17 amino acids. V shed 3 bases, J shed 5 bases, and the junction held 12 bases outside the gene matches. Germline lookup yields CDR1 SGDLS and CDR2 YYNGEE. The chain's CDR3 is CASSEPDRGRTLYGYTF. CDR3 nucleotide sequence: TGTGCCAGCAGCGAGCCGGACAGGGGGCGGACGTTGTATGGCTACACCTTC. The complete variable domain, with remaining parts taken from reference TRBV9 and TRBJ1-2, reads DSGVTQTPKHLITATGQRVTLRCSPRSGDLSVYWYQQSLDQGLQFLIQYYNGEERAKGNILERFSAQQFPDLHSELNLSSLELGDSALYFCASSEPDRGRTLYGYTFGSGTRLTVV.